A single T cell receptor (beta chain) is shown here with its context. The data originate from a study of shared clonotypes between healthy human individuals. Germline-derived CDR1 and CDR2 are SEHNR and FQNEAQ (reference sequence). This CDR3 spans 15 amino acids. The V gene end was trimmed by 4 bases and the J gene end by 5 bases; junction bases not matched to a gene: 9. The table came from immunoSEQ multiplex PCR; TCRdb's copy has only in-frame clones and leaves some out. Among 650,000 to 800,000 clones listed, about 90% were seen once. Naive CD8 cells, CD45RO-negative and positively selected for CCR7, excluded terminally differentiated effector memory CD45RA+ cells.

This TCR came from a young man in good health. Sequenced material: naive CD8+ T cells sorted from blood. The chain uses TRBV7-9 and TRBJ2-7; the match to TRBD1 covers 9 bases. The CDR3 region has the DNA TGTGCCAGCAGCTCATCTACAGGGGGCTTGGACGAGCAGTACTTC. This encodes CASSSSTGGLDEQYF.